This is a list of T cell receptor beta chains from one sample in a study of cytomegalovirus exposure and HLA in healthy donors. Here immunoSEQ multiplex PCR was the method, and the copy in TCRdb shows in-frame clones only, minus some. In the table there are under 200,000 clones, about 81% of which are singletons. Sequencing was done on a sample of PBMCs. All receptors come from a woman younger than 30 in good health and CMV-seronegative. The CDR3 runs from the conserved cysteine through the conserved F or W. D genes are given only for firm matches. Some rows mark clone size as missing; the rest say once, few, many or name a class of expanded clone.

clone size: NA
D gene: NA
J gene: TRBJ2-5
V gene: TRBV6-5
CDR3 DNA: TGTGCCAGCAGTTACTCTCGACTAGAACTAAAAGAGACCCAGTACTTC
CDR3 protein: CASSYSRLELKETQYF

clone size: NA
D gene: NA
J gene: TRBJ1-6
V gene: TRBV14
CDR3 DNA: TGTGCCAGCAGCCAGTTACCGGATTCACCCCTCCACTTT
CDR3 protein: CASSQLPDSPLHF

clone size: NA
D gene: TRBD2
J gene: TRBJ2-7
V gene: TRBV29-1
CDR3 DNA: TGCAGCGTTGGAGGCGGGAGCTCCTACGAGCAGTACTTC
CDR3 protein: CSVGGGSSYEQYF

clone size: NA
D gene: NA
J gene: TRBJ2-7
V gene: TRBV10-1
CDR3 DNA: TGCGCCAGCAGTAAGTCCCCGAGCTACGAGCAGTACTTC
CDR3 protein: CASSKSPSYEQYF

clone size: NA
D gene: NA
J gene: TRBJ2-5
V gene: TRBV7-3
CDR3 DNA: TGTGCCAGCAGCTTATCAGGCGGGGAGACCCAGTACTTC
CDR3 protein: CASSLSGGETQYF

clone size: once
D gene: TRBD2
J gene: TRBJ2-5
V gene: TRBV19
CDR3 DNA: TGTGCCAGTAGTACGACTAGCGCACAAGAGACCCAGTACTTC
CDR3 protein: CASSTTSAQETQYF

clone size: NA
D gene: NA
J gene: TRBJ2-5
V gene: TRBV6-1
CDR3 DNA: TGTGCCAGCAGTGGGTATCTAGAGATGGAGACCCAGTACTTC
CDR3 protein: CASSGYLEMETQYF

clone size: NA
D gene: NA
J gene: TRBJ1-6
V gene: TRBV27
CDR3 DNA: TGTGCCAGCAGTTTATGGGGGCTCGGGGAATCACCCCTCCACTTT
CDR3 protein: CASSLWGLGESPLHF

clone size: NA
D gene: TRBD1
J gene: TRBJ1-1
V gene: TRBV6-4
CDR3 DNA: TGTGCCAGCAGCCTATTTAGGACAGGGGAGTACACTGAAGCTTTCTTT
CDR3 protein: CASSLFRTGEYTEAFF

clone size: few
D gene: TRBD2
J gene: TRBJ2-5
V gene: TRBV18
CDR3 DNA: TGTGCCAGCTCACCCGCGGGAGACGGAGAGACCCAGTACTTC
CDR3 protein: CASSPAGDGETQYF

clone size: NA
D gene: NA
J gene: TRBJ2-1
V gene: TRBV5-1
CDR3 DNA: TGCGCCAGCAGCTTGATCTTTCTTGGCAGAGGGAACGGTGAGCAGTTCTTC
CDR3 protein: CASSLIFLGRGNGEQFF